This T cell receptor (beta chain) was sequenced during a study of CD8+ T cells in alopecia areata. Overall study context: Treatment comprised oral tofacitinib, 5 to 10 mg twice daily, in treated patients.

V lost 0 bases, J lost 1 base, and 12 bases lay in between. The CDR3 spans 16 residues. About this clone itself: Its target is not known.

It was cDNA, reverse transcribed from extracted RNA, that served as the sequencing template. Repertoires were generated with immunoSEQ multiplex PCR, while TCRdb's copy carries only in-frame clones and drops some. Found here are approximately 180,000 clones, 63% of them singletons; the top ten hold over 1.5%. Obtained from alopecia areata patients were lesional scalp punch biopsies along with peripheral blood. General observations from the study: Normal skin's resident alphabeta T cells are also sequenced in scalp samples.

The rearrangement uses TRBV23-1 and TRBJ1-2, with unresolved D. TRBV23-1 is given ORF status, its function remaining uncertain. This material consisted of CD4+ T cells sorted from blood, taken at week 0. The sequence was obtained from a human donor with alopecia areata. The CDR3 loop reads CASSQSPEACNYGYTF. The CDR3 DNA sequence: TGCGCCAGCAGTCAATCCCCAGAGGCCTGTAACTATGGCTACACCTTC.